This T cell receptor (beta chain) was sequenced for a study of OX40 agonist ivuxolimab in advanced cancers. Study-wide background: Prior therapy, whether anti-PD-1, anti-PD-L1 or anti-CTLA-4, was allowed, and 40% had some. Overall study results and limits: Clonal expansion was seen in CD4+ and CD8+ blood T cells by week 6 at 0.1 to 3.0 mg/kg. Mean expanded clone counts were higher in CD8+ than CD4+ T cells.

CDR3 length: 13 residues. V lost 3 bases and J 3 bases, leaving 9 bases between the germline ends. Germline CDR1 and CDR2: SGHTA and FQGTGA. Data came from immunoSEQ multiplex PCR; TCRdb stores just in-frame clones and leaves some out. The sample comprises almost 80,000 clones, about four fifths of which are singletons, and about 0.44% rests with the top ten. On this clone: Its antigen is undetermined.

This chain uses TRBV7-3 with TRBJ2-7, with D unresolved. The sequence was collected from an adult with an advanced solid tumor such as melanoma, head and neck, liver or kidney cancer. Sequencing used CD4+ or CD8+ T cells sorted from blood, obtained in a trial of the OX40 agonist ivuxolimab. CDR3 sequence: CASSLGTNYEQYF. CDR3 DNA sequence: TGTGCCAGCAGCTTGGGAACTAACTACGAGCAGTACTTC.